The 28 T cell receptor beta chains given below trace back to one sample, sequenced in a study of early stage breast cancer tumors. Assay: immunoSEQ multiplex PCR; the TCRdb copy retains only in-frame clones and omits some. The sample has 35,000 to 45,000 clones, 65% to 75% seen once; the top ten hold roughly 7%. Sequencing was carried out using blood. All receptors derive from a person in their sixties with breast cancer.

This chain joins TRBV18 and TRBJ1-4; possible D gene TRBD1, 5 bases. The CDR3 runs 14 residues. V was trimmed by 6 bases and J by 5 bases, leaving 13 bases between them. Germline CDR1 and CDR2: KGHSH and LQKENI. The CDR3 DNA is TGTGCCAGCTCGAAGACAGATCCAAATGAAAAACTGTTTTTT. Protein sequence: CASSKTDPNEKLFF.

A single count supports this clone. The V call is TRBV5-1, the J call TRBJ1-6, with TRBD1 matching 11 bases. The CDR3 loop spans 15 amino acids. Germline loops: CDR1 SGHRS, CDR2 YFSETQ. Losses at the gene ends were 4 bases for V and 9 bases for J; bases not matched to a gene: 6. The CDR3 sequence: CASSVAGQGGSPLHF. CDR3 in DNA: TGCGCCAGCAGCGTGGCGGGACAGGGGGGTTCACCCCTCCACTTT.

The gene calls are TRBV7-9 and TRBJ2-1; D remains ambiguous. Germline CDR1 is SEHNR and CDR2 is FQNEAQ (reference sequence). There are 17 residues in the CDR3. V was trimmed by 1 base and J by 6 bases, leaving 19 bases between them. CDR3 protein: CASSLVPGMWSPNEQFF. In DNA, the CDR3 is TGTGCCAGCAGCTTAGTCCCTGGGATGTGGAGTCCCAATGAGCAGTTCTTC. Full variable domain (rest looked up from reference TRBV7-9 and TRBJ2-1): DTGVSQNPRHKITKRGQNVTFRCDPISEHNRLYWYRQTLGQGPEFLTYFQNEAQLEKSRLLSDRFSAERPKGSFSTLEIQRTEQGDSAMYLCASSLVPGMWSPNEQFFGPGTRLTVL.

This clone came up a few times. This chain connects TRBV4-2 to TRBJ2-1; no definite D call. V dropped 0 bases and J dropped 9 bases, with 6 bases sitting between them. Looked up from germline, CDR1 is LGHNA and CDR2 is YNFKEQ. The CDR3 spans 12 residues. The CDR3 DNA reads as TGTGCCAGCAGCCAAGATTTGGTTGAGCAGTTCTTC. This translates into CASSQDLVEQFF.

This chain connects TRBV27 to TRBJ2-2, with D hard to call. Between the trimmed V and J ends, which lost 3 bases and 2 bases, there was a span of 7 bases. The germline CDR1 and CDR2 sequences are MNHEY and SMNVEV (reference sequence). This CDR3 is 14 amino acids long. CDR3 residues: CASSFFRNTGELFF. The CDR3 DNA reads TGTGCCAGCAGTTTTTTCCGTAACACCGGGGAGCTGTTTTTT.

The chain recombines TRBV4-2 with TRBJ1-3, with TRBD1 as a possible D gene (6 bases). The V gene's germline CDR1 is LGHNA and CDR2 YNFKEQ. The germline V and J ends were trimmed by 0 bases and 4 bases, with 13 bases remaining between them. There are 16 residues in the CDR3. This CDR3 reads CASSQDWGRAGNTIYF. CDR3 in DNA: TGTGCCAGCAGCCAAGATTGGGGGCGCGCAGGAAACACCATATATTTT.

The chain employs TRBV19 and TRBJ1-6; 8 bases line up with TRBD1. After removal of 2 bases from V and 7 bases from J, the junction contained 4 bases not matched to a gene. The CDR3 sequence is 15 residues long. Germline CDR1 and CDR2: LNHDA and SQIVND (reference sequence). The CDR3 here is CASSINRGSNSPLHF. The CDR3 DNA sequence: TGTGCCAGTAGTATAAACAGGGGGTCGAATTCACCCCTCCACTTT.

The chain recombines TRBV6-5 with TRBJ2-3; perhaps TRBD1 as D (5 bases). The CDR3 loop spans 15 amino acids. With 0 bases removed from V and 2 bases from J, the gap between germline ends came to 9 bases. Germline assignment: CDR1 MNHEY and CDR2 SVGAGI. This chain's CDR3 is CASSYSSGYTDTQYF. The CDR3 DNA sequence: TGTGCCAGCAGTTACTCTTCAGGGTACACAGATACGCAGTATTTT.

This clone came up a few times. This chain uses TRBV6-6 with TRBJ1-2; 10 bases line up with TRBD1. The CDR3 consists of 15 residues. The J segment lost 7 bases and the V segment lost 8 bases, leaving 13 bases of the junction unmatched. Looked up from germline, CDR1 is MNHNY and CDR2 is SVGAGI (reference sequence). The CDR3 DNA reads TGTGCCAGCGACGGGACAGGGGCAATCGGGGCTGGCTACACCTTC. Encoded protein: CASDGTGAIGAGYTF.

This clone has just a few counts. This chain connects TRBV6-1 to TRBJ2-7; TRBD1 agrees at 8 bases. Germline V CDR1 and CDR2: MNHNS, SASEGT. V shed 2 bases, J shed 5 bases, and the junction held 8 bases outside the gene matches. The CDR3 runs to 15 residues. For the CDR3, the DNA is TGTGCCAGCAGTGAACCCTCCGCAGGGGGCGACGAGCAGTACTTC. As protein: CASSEPSAGGDEQYF.

This clone came up a few times. CDR3 in DNA: TGTGCCAGCAGTTTTGGGGTTTACGAGCAGTACTTC. It yields the protein CASSFGVYEQYF. This chain connects TRBV6-6 to TRBJ2-7; D remains ambiguous. The CDR3 runs to 12 residues. Germline values: CDR1 MNHNY, CDR2 SVGAGI (reference sequence). Trimming removed 4 bases at V and 4 bases at J, with 8 bases between.

J is TRBJ2-7 and V is TRBV5-1; unclear D gene. The V gene lost 4 bases and the J gene lost 3 bases, with 11 bases spanning the gap. The CDR3 is 13 residues long. CDR1 is SGHRS and CDR2 is YFSETQ in the germline V gene. In nucleotides, the CDR3 is TGCGCCAGCAGCCTAGACACATACTACGAGCAGTACTTC. Translated, it gives CASSLDTYYEQYF.

The chain recombines TRBV29-1 with TRBJ1-1, with D unresolved. CDR1 and CDR2 from the germline V gene are SQVTM and ANQGSEA. This CDR3 contains 12 residues. Trimming stripped 2 bases from V and 2 bases from J, with 6 bases between. The CDR3 reads CSVELSNTEAFF. DNA for the CDR3: TGCAGCGTTGAACTCAGTAACACTGAAGCTTTCTTT.

This clone appeared once. The chain has TRBV18 and TRBJ1-2; tentatively, D is TRBD1 (5 bases). CDR1 and CDR2 (germline): KGHSH, LQKENI. This CDR3 has 14 residues. Trimming pared 2 bases from V and 2 bases from J, leaving 9 bases between. CDR3 sequence: CASSPKTVNYGYTF. In DNA, the CDR3 is TGTGCCAGCTCACCAAAGACAGTCAACTATGGCTACACCTTC.

The chain employs TRBV21-1 and TRBJ2-7; TRBD2 reflects the table's D call only, with no check against the DNA. TRBV21-1 is termed a pseudogene. This CDR3 contains 13 residues. The DNA of the CDR3 is TGTGCCAGCGAGCGGGAGGGCCGTCCCGAGCAGTACTTC. Translation gives CASEREGRPEQYF.

V is TRBV27 and J is TRBJ1-1; D is perhaps TRBD1 (6 bases). Per the germline V gene, CDR1 is MNHEY and CDR2 is SMNVEV (reference sequence). The CDR3 sequence is 16 residues long. The V and J ends lost 4 bases and 5 bases respectively, with 20 bases between them. The DNA of the CDR3 is TGTGCCAGCAGTTCGGGGATACAGGGAATGTCGACTGAAGCTTTCTTT. Protein sequence: CASSSGIQGMSTEAFF.

The V gene is TRBV7-9, the J gene TRBJ1-1, with 7 bases lining up with TRBD1. Germline CDR1 SEHNR, CDR2 FQNEAQ (reference sequence). Trimming cost V 5 bases and J 5 bases; bases outside gene matches: 8. There are 14 residues in the CDR3. The CDR3 DNA is TGTGCCAGCAGCCTCACAGGGGCGGGGACTGAAGCTTTCTTT. Protein: CASSLTGAGTEAFF.

The J gene is TRBJ1-1, the V gene TRBV30; D gene unclear. V lost 0 bases and J lost 0, with 23 bases in between. CDR3 length: 19 amino acids. From germline, CDR1 is GTSNPN and CDR2 SVGIG (reference sequence). CDR3 DNA: TGTGCCTGGAGTGTGGGTTGGATGGACCCTACTTCAATGAACACTGAAGCTTTCTTT. Translated: CAWSVGWMDPTSMNTEAFF.

CDR3 amino acids: CASSPTSGKGDTQYF. CDR3 sequence (DNA): TGTGCCAGCTCACCGACTAGCGGGAAGGGGGATACGCAGTATTTT. This chain links TRBV18 with TRBJ2-3; TRBD2 matches at 11 bases. V lost 3 bases, J lost 6 bases, and 5 bases stayed unmatched. The CDR3 consists of 15 residues. Germline CDR1 is KGHSH and CDR2 is LQKENI.

The CDR3 here is CASSLDRGGGTDTQYF. In DNA form, the CDR3 reads TGTGCCAGCAGCTTAGACAGGGGAGGGGGCACAGATACGCAGTATTTT. The chain employs TRBV7-2 and TRBJ2-3; D possibly matches TRBD1 or TRBD2 (7 bases each). Deletions cut 1 base from V and 1 base from J, with 12 bases between. This CDR3 has 16 residues. CDR1 and CDR2 (germline): SGHTA, FQGNSA. Filled out from reference TRBV7-2 and TRBJ2-3, the complete variable domain reads GAGVSQSPSNKVTEKGKDVELRCDPISGHTALYWYRQSLGQGLEFLIYFQGNSAPDKSGLPSDRFSAERTGGSVSTLTIQRTQQEDSAVYLCASSLDRGGGTDTQYFGPGTRLTVL.

This clone appeared once. The chain employs TRBV28 and TRBJ1-3, with unresolved D. Germline V gene data show CDR1 as MDHEN and CDR2 as SYDVKM. V gave up 10 bases and J gave up 2 bases, with 15 bases separating them. The CDR3 totals 14 residues. In DNA, the CDR3 is TGTGCCATCACGCCGGGAGGGACTGGAAACACCATATATTTT. Protein product: CAITPGGTGNTIYF.

This chain uses TRBV7-2 with TRBJ2-5; D unclear. Trimming shortened V by 0 bases and J by 4 bases, and 9 bases separated the two germline ends. This CDR3 region has 14 residues. Germline-derived CDR1 and CDR2 are SGHTA and FQGNSA. The CDR3 nucleotides read TGTGCCAGCAGCTTAGCCGGCCCCCGAGAGACCCAGTACTTC. This gives the protein CASSLAGPRETQYF. The full variable domain, rest sourced from reference TRBV7-2 and TRBJ2-5, is GAGVSQSPSNKVTEKGKDVELRCDPISGHTALYWYRQSLGQGLEFLIYFQGNSAPDKSGLPSDRFSAERTGGSVSTLTIQRTQQEDSAVYLCASSLAGPRETQYFGPGTRLLVL.

J is TRBJ1-5 and V is TRBV5-5; D is unresolved. The CDR3 contains 15 residues. Deletions cut 4 bases from V and 2 bases from J, with 13 bases between. Germline V gene data show CDR1 as SGHKS and CDR2 as YYEKEE (reference sequence). The CDR3 DNA sequence: TGTGCCAGCAGCGAAGGGAGTTGGGGCAATCAGCCCCAGCATTTT. This encodes CASSEGSWGNQPQHF.

The genes are TRBV6-1 and TRBJ1-2; 7 bases fit TRBD1. V gave up 1 base and J gave up 4 bases; unmatched junction bases: 3. Germline V CDR1 and CDR2: MNHNS, SASEGT. This CDR3 contains 14 residues. CDR3 sequence (DNA): TGTGCCAGCAGTGAAGGAGGGGGCGGCTATGGCTACACCTTC. Protein sequence: CASSEGGGGYGYTF.

This clone was observed a few times. The rearrangement joins TRBV7-9 to TRBJ1-5; TRBD1 is a possible D gene (6 bases). Trimming left V 8 bases short and J 1 base short, with 12 bases between. This CDR3 comprises 14 residues. Germline loops: CDR1 SEHNR, CDR2 FQNEAQ (reference sequence). The CDR3 DNA reads TGTGCCAGCGGGGGGCGTTCCAGCAATCAGCCCCAGCATTTT. Translated: CASGGRSSNQPQHF.

The V call is TRBV11-2, the J call TRBJ2-7; D not certain. Trimming removed 3 bases at V and 5 bases at J, with 5 bases between. Germline V gene data show CDR1 as SGHAT and CDR2 as FQNNGV. The CDR3 contains 11 residues. CDR3 sequence reads: CASSFYNEQYF. Here the CDR3 DNA reads TGTGCCAGCAGCTTCTATAACGAGCAGTACTTC.

The J gene is TRBJ2-3, the V gene TRBV6-5, with TRBD1 matching 11 bases. Germline CDR1 reads MNHEY; CDR2 reads SVGAGI. The V and J ends lost 6 bases and 8 bases, in that order; junction bases with no gene match: 7. The CDR3 is made up of 14 amino acids. CDR3 protein: CASRAGTGGRTQYF. Here the CDR3 DNA reads TGTGCCAGCAGAGCCGGGACAGGGGGGCGTACGCAGTATTTT.

The sample holds one count of this clone. The V and J genes are TRBV19 and TRBJ1-3; D remains ambiguous. Germline loops: CDR1 LNHDA, CDR2 SQIVND (reference sequence). The CDR3 contains 16 residues. V shed 3 bases and J shed 1 base, with 13 bases lying between them. The CDR3 reads CASSISPVYSGNTIYF. The DNA for the CDR3 is TGTGCCAGTAGTATCTCCCCGGTTTATTCTGGAAACACCATATATTTT.